Listed here are 17 T cell receptor beta chains from one sample, sequenced in a study of T-cell reconstitution after alpha-beta-depleted transplantation in children. Construction of the TCRbeta library involved unique molecular identifiers. TCRdb analysed the PCR reads with MiXCR anew, one entry per CDR3 protein. The table lists approximately 800,000 distinct CDR3 sequences, roughly 16% of them singletons. The material was PBMCs, mostly from graft donor cells, obtained 360 days after TCRalphabeta/CD19-depleted stem cell transplant. These receptors came from a male patient younger than 18 who had a stem cell transplant for acute lymphoblastic leukemia, so the T cells may come from the graft donor.

This clonotype was seen a few times. This chain connects TRBV29-1 to TRBJ1-1; D is unresolved. The CDR3 runs 12 residues. The ends were cut back, 6 bases at V and 0 bases at J, with 8 bases in the middle. From germline, CDR1 is SQVTM and CDR2 ANQGSEA. DNA for the CDR3: TGCAGCGTCCGAGTGGTGAACACTGAAGCTTTCTTT. It is translated as CSVRVVNTEAFF.

In its sample, this clonotype was seen many times. V is TRBV27 and J is TRBJ1-2, with a weak D call TRBD1 (6 bases). Trimming took off 5 bases at V and 2 bases at J, with 12 bases between the two ends. Germline CDR1 is MNHEY and CDR2 is SMNVEV (reference sequence). CDR3 length equals 14 residues. As DNA, the CDR3 is TGTGCCAGCAGTAGAACGGGGGGCAACTATGGCTACACCTTC. This codes for CASSRTGGNYGYTF.

This clonotype was detected only a few times. The chain links TRBV18 to TRBJ2-7; 9 nucleotides line up with TRBD2. CDR3 length: 14 residues. V trimming: 2 bases; J trimming: 7 bases; junction bases outside the gene matches: 6. Germline CDR1 reads KGHSH; CDR2 reads LQKENI. The CDR3 loop reads CASSPGTSKGEQYF. CDR3 bases: TGTGCCAGCTCACCAGGGACTAGCAAAGGTGAGCAGTACTTC.

This clonotype was observed a handful of times. The CDR3 nucleotides are TGCGCCAGCAGCTTTGGCATTCGAGGTGGGAGAGGCAACGAGCAGTACTTC. This sequence encodes CASSFGIRGGRGNEQYF. The chain is built from TRBV5-1 and TRBJ2-7, with D tentatively TRBD2 (5 bases). CDR1 is SGHRS and CDR2 is YFSETQ in the germline V gene. This CDR3 is built from 17 residues. The ends were cut back, 2 bases at V and 5 bases at J, with 23 bases in the middle.

This clonotype has only a few counts. V usage is TRBV20-1 and J usage is TRBJ2-3, with 9 bases matching TRBD2. The V and J ends lost 6 bases and 14 bases, in that order; junction bases with no gene match: 9. This CDR3 has 11 amino acids. In germline, CDR1 is DFQATT, CDR2 SNEGSKA (reference sequence). In DNA form, the CDR3 reads TGCAGTGCAGGGGCGGGACTAGCTGTGTATTTT. Residues: CSAGAGLAVYF.

This clonotype was found a few times. The chain has TRBV29-1 and TRBJ2-5; unclear D gene. The V gene's germline CDR1 is SQVTM and CDR2 ANQGSEA. The CDR3 covers 16 residues. V lost 7 bases, J lost 3 bases, and 24 bases lay in between. In nucleotides, the CDR3 is TGCAGCGCCTCGCCGTTTAAGTGGGTTACAGAAGAGACCCAGTACTTC. Translation gives CSASPFKWVTEETQYF.

The chain employs TRBV29-1 and TRBJ2-1; 8 bases map to TRBD2. CDR1 and CDR2 (germline): SQVTM, ANQGSEA. Trimming took 6 bases from V and 5 from J; bases not matched to a gene: 9. This CDR3 contains 14 residues. CDR3 nucleotide sequence: TGCAGCGTGGCTATAGCGGGGCTGGACAATGAGCAGTTCTTC. This gives the protein CSVAIAGLDNEQFF.

This chain uses TRBV9 with TRBJ2-7, with 10 bases matching TRBD1. The CDR3 is 16 residues long. V lost 0 bases to trimming and J lost 4 bases; unmatched junction nucleotides: 7. The V gene's germline CDR1 is SGDLS and CDR2 YYNGEE. The CDR3 nucleotides read TGTGCCAGCAGCGTAGCAGCTGGACAGGGGGATTACGAGCAGTACTTC. Its translation: CASSVAAGQGDYEQYF.

This clonotype occurred a few times. The chain uses TRBV7-9 and TRBJ1-5; weak D call: TRBD1 (6 bases). The CDR3 totals 17 residues. Trimming took 1 base from V and 5 from J, leaving 18 bases between them. CDR1 SEHNR and CDR2 FQNEAQ come from the germline V gene (reference sequence). This CDR3 is CASSLVRIGQSDQPQHF. The CDR3 DNA sequence: TGTGCCAGCAGCTTAGTTCGGATAGGACAGTCAGATCAGCCCCAGCATTTT.

This clonotype has only a few counts. The chain employs TRBV5-1 and TRBJ2-1, with 10 bases identical to TRBD2. Trimming at V came to 4 bases and at J to 9 bases, leaving 7 bases not matched to a gene. In germline, CDR1 is SGHRS, CDR2 YFSETQ. The CDR3 runs 14 residues. As DNA, the CDR3 is TGCGCCAGCAGCCCTAGCGGGAGTATTGGTGAGCAGTTCTTC. Amino acids: CASSPSGSIGEQFF.

The rearrangement joins TRBV5-1 to TRBJ2-3, with 7 bases fitting TRBD2. CDR1 is SGHRS and CDR2 is YFSETQ in the germline V gene. Trimming cost V 4 bases and J 2 bases; bases outside gene matches: 4. This CDR3 has 14 amino acids. The CDR3 protein is CASSPRLATDTQYF. CDR3 DNA sequence: TGCGCCAGCAGCCCTAGACTAGCCACAGATACGCAGTATTTT. The whole variable domain, remainder taken from reference TRBV5-1 and TRBJ2-3, is KAGVTQTPRYLIKTRGQQVTLSCSPISGHRSVSWYQQTPGQGLQFLFEYFSETQRNKGNFPGRFSGRQFSNSRSEMNVSTLELGDSALYLCASSPRLATDTQYFGPGTRLTVL.

This clonotype was detected many times. The chain has TRBV12-3 or TRBV12-4 and TRBJ2-1; no clear D gene. The ends were cut back, 1 base at V and 6 bases at J, with 16 bases in the middle. The CDR3 is made up of 16 amino acids. DNA of the CDR3: TGTGCCAGCAGTTTAGGTCACCCTCCCAAGGGCAATGAGCAGTTCTTC. This gives the protein CASSLGHPPKGNEQFF.

This clonotype has just a few counts. The chain uses TRBV20-1 and TRBJ2-7; 11 nucleotides line up with TRBD2. Losses at the gene ends were 6 bases for V and 3 bases for J; bases not matched to a gene: 7. CDR3 length: 14 residues. Germline V gene sequence: CDR1 DFQATT, CDR2 SNEGSKA (reference sequence). The CDR3 region has the DNA TGCAGTGCCAACCCCGGGACTAGCGGCTACGAGCAGTACTTC. It yields the protein CSANPGTSGYEQYF.

This clonotype was recorded at least ten times. The J gene is TRBJ2-7, the V gene TRBV12-3 or TRBV12-4; 8 bases match TRBD1. Trimming took 5 bases from V and 6 from J; bases not matched to a gene: 3. CDR3 length: 12 amino acids. CDR3 DNA: TGTGCCAGCAGTACAGACAGGGGCGAGCAGTACTTC. Its protein is CASSTDRGEQYF.

The chain carries TRBV7-2 and TRBJ2-6; D might be TRBD1 (5 bases). The V end was cut by 5 bases, the J end by 4 bases, with 9 bases between. Germline CDR1 is SGHTA and CDR2 is FQGNSA. CDR3 length equals 14 residues. CDR3 sequence (DNA): TGTGCCAGCAGCCCACAGGTCGGGGCCAACGTCCTGACTTTC. Translating it yields CASSPQVGANVLTF.

This clonotype was counted ten times or more. The rearrangement uses TRBV5-1 and TRBJ2-1, with TRBD2 matching 10 bases. V lost 4 bases, J lost 5 bases, and 9 bases stayed unmatched. The CDR3 consists of 16 residues. CDR1 is SGHRS and CDR2 is YFSETQ in the germline V gene. CDR3 residues: CASSPGLAVENNEQFF. CDR3 sequence (DNA): TGCGCCAGCAGCCCTGGACTAGCGGTCGAAAACAATGAGCAGTTCTTC.

This sequence joins TRBV29-1 and TRBJ2-7; D assignment may be TRBD1 or TRBD2 (5 bases each). CDR1 is SQVTM, CDR2 ANQGSEA, per germline. V was pared by 2 bases and J by 0 bases, with 11 bases between. The CDR3 contains 14 residues. Here the CDR3 DNA reads TGCAGCGTTGAAAACGGGGCTAGCTCCTACGAGCAGTACTTC. Translating it yields CSVENGASSYEQYF.